This entry lists 32 T cell receptor beta chains sequenced from one sample in a study of T cells in Graves' hyperthyroidism and ophthalmopathy. Amplification yielded TCR beta CDR3 regions, with RNA transcripts as the source. In the first-round RT-PCR of the TCR CDR3, the HTBI primer set was used. TCRdb called the multiplex PCR reads again in MiXCR, with one record for every CDR3 protein. In the table there are about 380,000 distinct CDR3 sequences, around a sixth of which are singletons. Material for sequencing was blood. Receptors were obtained from a man aged 18 to 29 with Graves' ophthalmopathy.

The chain has TRBV29-1 and TRBJ2-2; D assignment may be TRBD1 or TRBD2 (5 bases each). Germline CDR1 SQVTM, CDR2 ANQGSEA. Trimming removed 0 bases at V and 6 bases at J, with 8 bases between. The CDR3 runs 13 residues. This chain's CDR3 is CSVEEGPPGELFF. The CDR3 nucleotides read TGCAGCGTTGAAGAGGGACCCCCCGGGGAGCTGTTTTTT.

This clonotype has only a few counts. The rearrangement joins TRBV5-6 to TRBJ1-2; perhaps TRBD1 as D (5 bases). Germline V gene lookup returns CDR1 SGHDT and CDR2 YYEEEE. Trimming stripped 10 bases from V and 5 bases from J, with 12 bases between. The CDR3 runs to 11 residues. This CDR3 is CAASGGYGYTF. The CDR3 DNA reads TGTGCCGCCAGTGGGGGGTATGGCTACACCTTC.

The chain is built from TRBV20-1 and TRBJ2-1; 9 bases are shared with TRBD2. This CDR3 comprises 16 residues. J was trimmed by 8 bases and V by 0 bases; bases with no gene match: 11. In germline, CDR1 is DFQATT, CDR2 SNEGSKA (reference sequence). DNA of the CDR3: TGCAGTGCTAGAGATCATCGGGTAGCGGGGGCGGATGAGCAGTTCTTC. Protein product: CSARDHRVAGADEQFF.

This clonotype was recorded many times. The chain is built from TRBV28 and TRBJ2-3; the D is unclear. Germline V CDR1 and CDR2: MDHEN, SYDVKM. V shed 5 bases and J shed 8 bases, with 14 bases lying between them. The CDR3 is made up of 13 amino acids. As DNA, the CDR3 is TGTGCCAGCAGTCCGTCCGCGACGGGTACGCAGTATTTT. This encodes CASSPSATGTQYF.

This clonotype was counted between two and nine times. The chain combines TRBV15 with TRBJ2-7; D unclear. Germline values: CDR1 LNHNV, CDR2 YYDKDF (reference sequence). V lost 6 bases and J lost 3, with 15 bases in between. This CDR3 contains 14 residues. CDR3 sequence reads: CATSPELLGYEQYF. The CDR3 coding sequence is TGTGCCACCAGTCCAGAATTGTTGGGCTACGAGCAGTACTTC.

To note about this clonotype: A single base separates this from a much larger clone, so it may be a read error. This sequence joins TRBV20-1 and TRBJ1-1, with TRBD1 identical over 9 bases. Per the germline V gene, CDR1 is DFQATT and CDR2 is SNEGSKA (reference sequence). The CDR3 consists of 13 residues. The CDR3 loop is CSTDRGVNTEALF. The CDR3 nucleotides are TGCAGTACAGACAGGGGGGTTAACACTGAAGCTCTCTTT.

In this sample, this clonotype turned up many times. The chain recombines TRBV5-4 with TRBJ2-3; 14 bases are shared with TRBD2. CDR1 is SGHNT and CDR2 is YYREEE in the germline V gene (reference sequence). The V and J ends lost 4 bases and 0 bases, in that order; junction bases with no gene match: 7. The CDR3 covers 18 residues. Written as DNA, the CDR3 is TGTGCCAGCAGCCCCGGGACTAGCGGGGGAACTAGCACAGATACGCAGTATTTT. Protein: CASSPGTSGGTSTDTQYF.

The table lists this clonotype with many counts. The chain recombines TRBV6-1 with TRBJ1-1; D uncertain. CDR3 length equals 14 residues. Germline CDR1 reads MNHNS; CDR2 reads SASEGT. V lost 4 bases and J 0 bases, leaving 9 bases between the germline ends. CDR3 protein: CASSVGNLNTEAFF. The CDR3 DNA is TGTGCCAGCAGTGTAGGGAACCTGAACACTGAAGCTTTCTTT.

The J gene is TRBJ2-1, the V gene TRBV28, with D perhaps TRBD1 or TRBD2 (6 bases each). This CDR3 is built from 15 residues. Germline V gene data show CDR1 as MDHEN and CDR2 as SYDVKM. The V end lost 3 bases, the J end lost 1 base, and 10 bases lay between the germline ends. CDR3 amino acids: CASSFPGASYNEQFF. In DNA, the CDR3 is TGTGCCAGCAGTTTCCCGGGGGCGTCCTACAATGAGCAGTTCTTC.

This clonotype was recorded once. A much larger clone is a single base away; this may be a read error. This sequence joins TRBV29-1 and TRBJ2-1, with a weak D call TRBD2 (5 bases). The J call may be incorrect, as the DNA end agrees better with TRBJ2-7. Germline assignment: CDR1 SQVTM and CDR2 ANQGSEA. The CDR3 contains 13 residues. The CDR3: CSVRETKNNEQYF. The CDR3 DNA reads TGCAGCGTTAGAGAGACTAAAAACAATGAGCAGTACTTC.

In its sample, this clonotype was seen many times. The V and J genes are TRBV20-1 and TRBJ1-1; 7 bases agree with TRBD1. Germline trimming cut 7 bases from V and 1 base from J; bases unmatched to any gene: 6. Looked up from germline, CDR1 is DFQATT and CDR2 is SNEGSKA (reference sequence). The CDR3 contains 13 residues. The CDR3 spells CSGLQGGNTEAFF. The DNA of the CDR3 is TGCAGTGGCCTCCAGGGGGGGAACACTGAAGCTTTCTTT.

This clonotype was picked up many times. The chain carries TRBV20-1 and TRBJ2-3; TRBD2 matches 8 bases. Trimming cost V 5 bases and J 4 bases; bases outside gene matches: 14. This CDR3 comprises 16 residues. Germline loops: CDR1 DFQATT, CDR2 SNEGSKA (reference sequence). CDR3 nucleotide sequence: TGCAGTGCTCCCCTCGTAGCGGGGTACCTCCCAGATACGCAGTATTTT. It specifies CSAPLVAGYLPDTQYF.

On this clonotype: Relative to the germline gene, one junction end is altered; a read error may explain this. The rearrangement uses TRBV28 and TRBJ2-1; 8 bases are a match to TRBD1. Germline CDR1 is MDHEN and CDR2 is SYDVKM. The CDR3 consists of 12 residues. CDR3 residues: CASSLGTGEQLF. CDR3 DNA sequence: TGTGCCAGCAGTTTAGGGACAGGCGAGCAGCTCTTC.

The chain combines TRBV24-1 with TRBJ1-4; D remains unclear. The CDR3 spans 15 residues. The V gene's germline CDR1 is KGHDR and CDR2 SFDVKD. V lost 4 bases and J 7 bases, leaving 15 bases between the germline ends. In DNA form, the CDR3 reads TGTGCCACCAGTGAGGCAGGCACCTGGGGTGAAAAACTGTTTTTT. Protein: CATSEAGTWGEKLFF.

The chain has TRBV3-1 and TRBJ2-5; 9 bases agree with TRBD2. The V segment lost 4 bases and the J segment 4 bases; nucleotides outside the gene matches: 10. The germline V gene has CDR1 LGHDT and CDR2 YNNKEL (reference sequence). The CDR3 sequence is 16 residues long. CDR3 sequence (DNA): TGTGCCAGCAGCCTCTTGGGACTAGCAAGAGGAGAGACCCAGTACTTC. Translating it yields CASSLLGLARGETQYF.

This clonotype has more than one count but fewer than ten. The V and J genes are TRBV19 and TRBJ1-1, with no clear D. Trimming removed 7 bases at V and 5 bases at J, with 17 bases between. The CDR3 length is 14 residues. From germline, CDR1 is LNHDA and CDR2 SQIVND (reference sequence). The CDR3 nucleotides are TGTGCCAGTAAGGACCGGGCCAAGGAGACTGAAGCTTTCTTT. It encodes CASKDRAKETEAFF.

To note about this clonotype: Given a much more abundant clone one base away, this may be a read error. No conserved phenylalanine or tryptophan ends this CDR3, so it is likely a read error. The chain has TRBV6-1 and TRBJ1-5; D unresolved. Germline V gene data show CDR1 as MNHNS and CDR2 as SASEGT. The germline V and J ends were trimmed by 6 bases and 5 bases, with 14 bases remaining between them. The length of the CDR3 is 14 residues. The CDR3 is CASSGSYTYQPQHI. DNA of the CDR3: TGTGCCAGCAGCGGGAGCTACACATATCAGCCCCAGCATATT.

This clonotype was counted many times. The chain couples TRBV6-2 or TRBV6-3 to TRBJ2-7, with TRBD1 matching over 7 bases. With V trimmed by 4 bases and J by 2 bases, 5 bases remained unmatched. The germline V gene encodes CDR1 MNHEY and CDR2 SVGEGT. The CDR3 has 14 amino acids. CDR3 DNA: TGTGCCAGCAGTTCCCGGACAGGTACCTACGAGCAGTACTTC. Its translation is CASSSRTGTYEQYF.

This clonotype came up many times. CDR3 nucleotides: TGTGCCAGCAGCCTACAGTTTACCGGGACAGCGAACACTGAAGCTTTCTTT. Translation: CASSLQFTGTANTEAFF. The rearrangement links TRBV4-2 to TRBJ1-1; 7 positions match TRBD1. This CDR3 spans 17 amino acids. V lost 4 bases, J lost 1 base, and 12 bases stayed unmatched. Germline loops: CDR1 LGHNA, CDR2 YNFKEQ.

This chain links TRBV9 with TRBJ2-5; 8 bases map to TRBD1. With V trimmed by 0 bases and J by 1 base, 2 bases remained unmatched. The germline V gene encodes CDR1 SGDLS and CDR2 YYNGEE. There are 15 residues in the CDR3. The CDR3 DNA reads TGTGCCAGCAGCGTAGTTCAGGGGGCCCAAGAGACCCAGTACTTC. Protein sequence: CASSVVQGAQETQYF.

Notes on this clonotype: An end of the junction differs from the germline gene, which may be a read error. The chain combines TRBV15 with TRBJ2-7, with a possible D match to TRBD2 (5 bases). This CDR3 contains 15 residues. Germline values: CDR1 LNHNV, CDR2 YYDKDF (reference sequence). The CDR3 DNA follows: TGTGCCACCGGCAGAGATCGGACGGGGTACTACGAGCAGTACTTC. Translating it yields CATGRDRTGYYEQYF.

This clonotype was counted many times. J is TRBJ2-1 and V is TRBV7-8; TRBD2 agrees at 11 bases. The V gene end was trimmed by 1 base and the J gene end by 9 bases; junction bases not matched to a gene: 5. CDR1 and CDR2 (germline): SGHVS, FQNEAQ. CDR3 size: 15 residues. CDR3 in amino acids: CASSLGLAGRSEQFF. CDR3 nucleotide sequence: TGTGCCAGCAGCTTAGGACTAGCGGGGCGAAGTGAGCAGTTCTTC.

The chain links TRBV19 to TRBJ2-1; D is possibly TRBD2 (6 bases). CDR3 size: 16 residues. The V end was cut by 2 bases, the J end by 6 bases, with 17 bases between. The germline V gene has CDR1 LNHDA and CDR2 SQIVND (reference sequence). In DNA, the CDR3 is TGTGCCAGTAGTATAACCCTCGCCGGGGAGGTCAATGAGCAGTTCTTC. This sequence encodes CASSITLAGEVNEQFF.

The rearrangement links TRBV19 to TRBJ2-1, with TRBD2 as a possible D gene (6 bases). V was cut by 8 bases and J by 4 bases, with 9 bases left in between. This CDR3 is 12 amino acids long. From germline, CDR1 is LNHDA and CDR2 SQIVND (reference sequence). The CDR3 nucleotides read TGTGCCAGTCAGGGAGGTTACAATGAGCAGTTCTTC. Its protein is CASQGGYNEQFF.

This clonotype came up many times. The rearrangement uses TRBV18 and TRBJ1-5, with 7 nucleotides matching TRBD1. With V trimmed by 5 bases and J by 5 bases, 3 bases remained unmatched. The V gene's germline CDR1 is KGHSH and CDR2 LQKENI. CDR3 length: 13 amino acids. The CDR3 protein is CASSGGGHQPQHF. CDR3 DNA: TGTGCCAGCTCAGGAGGGGGCCATCAGCCCCAGCATTTT.

The chain uses TRBV10-2 and TRBJ2-2, with 7 positions matching TRBD1. Looked up from germline, CDR1 is WSHSY and CDR2 is SAAADI. This CDR3 comprises 13 residues. V shed 7 bases, J shed 4 bases, and the junction held 3 bases outside the gene matches. CDR3 region: CASTQGSTGELFF. CDR3 in DNA: TGCGCCAGCACACAGGGGAGCACCGGGGAGCTGTTTTTT.

This clonotype was found many times. The rearrangement joins TRBV12-3 or TRBV12-4 to TRBJ1-5; the D is unclear. V dropped 11 bases and J dropped 6 bases, with 14 bases sitting between them. This CDR3 has 12 amino acids. This chain's CDR3 is CASRYPPQPQHF. The CDR3 DNA is TGTGCCTCAAGATACCCACCTCAGCCCCAGCATTTT.

In its sample, this clonotype was seen many times. The chain combines TRBV11-3 with TRBJ2-5; D may be TRBD1 (5 bases). This CDR3 comprises 13 residues. Germline lookup yields CDR1 SGHNT and CDR2 YENEEA. V lost 5 bases and J 3 bases, leaving 10 bases between the germline ends. The CDR3 spells CASSRTHEETQYF. The CDR3 DNA reads TGTGCCAGCAGCCGGACACACGAAGAGACCCAGTACTTC.

This chain connects TRBV29-1 to TRBJ2-2; tentative D call: TRBD2 (6 bases). V was clipped by 7 bases and J by 1 base, with 10 bases between them. The germline CDR1 and CDR2 sequences are SQVTM and ANQGSEA. CDR3 size: 13 residues. The CDR3 reads CSAPGGNTGELFF. CDR3 nucleotides: TGCAGCGCCCCCGGGGGGAACACCGGGGAGCTGTTTTTT.

CDR3 in amino acids: CASSVGGEVYQPQHF. CDR3 DNA: TGTGCCAGTAGTGTAGGTGGAGAGGTGTATCAGCCCCAGCATTTT. The chain uses TRBV19 and TRBJ1-5; D ambiguous. V was shortened by 5 bases and J by 5 bases, with 16 bases between the two germline ends. CDR1 is LNHDA, CDR2 SQIVND, per germline (reference sequence). The CDR3 has 15 residues.

This clonotype was recorded at least ten times. The chain has TRBV2 and TRBJ1-1; D ambiguous. Trimming shortened V by 8 bases and J by 4 bases, and 14 bases separated the two germline ends. The germline CDR1 and CDR2 sequences are SNHLY and FYNNEI. This CDR3 spans 13 amino acids. CDR3 residues: CASEGGLSTEAFF. CDR3 nucleotides: TGTGCCAGCGAGGGAGGTTTGAGCACTGAAGCTTTCTTT.

The rearrangement joins TRBV19 to TRBJ1-4; D might be TRBD1 (5 bases). With 2 bases removed from V and 8 bases from J, the gap between germline ends came to 15 bases. Germline V gene lookup returns CDR1 LNHDA and CDR2 SQIVND (reference sequence). This CDR3 spans 15 amino acids. CDR3 residues: CASSIRGLPREKLFF. The CDR3 nucleotides are TGTGCCAGTAGTATACGGGGACTACCGAGAGAAAAACTGTTTTTT.